These 3 T cell receptor beta chains were all obtained from the same sample, sequenced in a study of cytomegalovirus exposure and HLA in healthy donors. The PCR was carried out with 60 Vbeta primers and 13 Jbeta primers. Sequencing used immunoSEQ multiplex PCR; TCRdb keeps in-frame clones, though not all of them. The data contain 100,000 to 150,000 clones, over 70% of them singletons. Sample: PBMCs. These TCRs come from a woman aged 40 to 55 in good health and CMV-seronegative.

The chain uses TRBV10-3 and TRBJ1-5; D not resolved. With 4 bases removed from V and 11 bases from J, the gap between germline ends came to 15 bases. CDR3 length: 13 residues. Germline-derived CDR1 and CDR2 are ENHRY and SYGVKD. The CDR3 DNA sequence: TGTGCCATCAGTGTATCGGGAGCCGGGGCCCAGCATTTT. Translation gives CAISVSGAGAQHF.

The rearrangement links TRBV7-2 to TRBJ2-5; the match to TRBD2 covers 9 bases. CDR3 length: 16 amino acids. Germline CDR1 and CDR2: SGHTA and FQGNSA. The V and J ends lost 4 bases and 4 bases, in that order; junction bases with no gene match: 10. This CDR3 reads CASSSRVAGVGETQYF. CDR3 coding DNA: TGTGCCAGCAGCTCCAGGGTAGCGGGGGTTGGAGAGACCCAGTACTTC.

The chain is built from TRBV23-1 and TRBJ2-1; weak D call: TRBD1 (7 bases). TRBV23-1 is filed as an ORF, its function uncertain. CDR3 size: 15 residues. Trimming removed 4 bases from V and 2 bases from J, with 12 bases in between. CDR3 sequence: CASSRGTATYNEQFF. DNA for the CDR3: TGCGCCAGCAGTCGCGGGACAGCTACCTACAATGAGCAGTTCTTC.